This TCR beta chain was found in a study of T cell repertoires in cytomegalovirus infection. For the study at large: As its CMV epitopes, the study selected recently identified HLA-C-restricted and well-studied HLA-B-restricted targets.

Study observations and caveats: The cumulative frequency of public TCR beta families distinguished individuals who carried CMV together with the relevant HLA. Clonotype analysis showed dominance of the ex vivo response by HLA-C-restricted CMV-specific TCR beta clonotypes.

V lost 2 bases to trimming and J lost 7 bases, with 17 bases between them. Germline V gives CDR1 SGHTA, CDR2 FQGNSA. This CDR3 spans 16 amino acids. This clonotype was counted between two and nine times. Its antigen is not known. TCRdb re-called the reads through MiXCR, storing one row per CDR3 protein. The sample yields fewer than 650,000 distinct CDR3 sequences, 40% seen once. The TCR sequence derives from a human donor in good health (CMV status not recorded). Some clones in this sample may be carry-over from other donors' samples. The sequencing used cultured PBMCs, collected from culture after CMV antigen stimulation. The genes are TRBV7-2 and TRBJ2-2; perhaps D is TRBD1 or TRBD2 (5 bases each). CDR3 sequence reads: CASSLMLGVIGGELFF. The CDR3 DNA sequence: TGTGCCAGCAGCTTAATGTTGGGGGTTATTGGCGGGGAGCTGTTTTTT. The full variable domain, completed using reference TRBV7-2 and TRBJ2-2, is GAGVSQSPSNKVTEKGKDVELRCDPISGHTALYWYRQSLGQGLEFLIYFQGNSAPDKSGLPSDRFSAERTGGSVSTLTIQRTQQEDSAVYLCASSLMLGVIGGELFFGEGSRLTVL.